These T cell receptor beta chains were read from a single sample in a study of cytomegalovirus exposure and HLA in healthy donors. Some clones are missing from TCRdb's copy, which holds only in-frame ones; the method was immunoSEQ multiplex PCR. The profile shows some 150,000 clones, 63% of them singletons. What was sequenced was PBMCs. All receptors derive from a woman aged 60-70 years in good health and CMV-seropositive. CDR3s leave out the opening cysteine and the closing phenylalanine or tryptophan. Each record gives: V gene, CDR3 protein.

TRBV11-2	ASTGPSGFSTDTQY
TRBV21-1	ASSKGGASGSTDTQY
TRBV19	ASNPPQGREQF
TRBV6-5	ASSRYGGVKNEQY
TRBV27	ASSLFGLAGGGNTDTQY
TRBV27	ASSNSGTPEKLF
TRBV4-3	ASSQDIPTGSTYGYT
TRBV15	ATSRDRTGETQY
TRBV28	ASSLPYGQATEAF
TRBV5-1	ASSLAETGAGQQF
TRBV7-9	ASSLRGTNEKLF
TRBV29-1	SVDGGYAYEQY
TRBV4-3	ASSQEVSGGNNEQF
TRBV5-4	ASSSILAGAYNEQF
TRBV28	ASSLRGLIYGYT
TRBV6-1	ASSAPGGPWTYEQY
TRBV19	ASRTEGGGNEQF
TRBV4-2	ASSLTTANYGYT
TRBV30	AWSVGAIGELF
TRBV28	ASSLITATGKDGYT
TRBV9	ASSSGVGELF
TRBV9	ASSVSAGGRTDTQY
TRBV7-2	ASSLVAGGISGELF
TRBV2	ASREVTAGDQY
TRBV5-6	ASSLAGGEQY
TRBV6-5	ASSYDRELTYNEQF
TRBV4-1	ASSQGGQTYNEQF
TRBV7-8	ASSYDSSEQY
TRBV6-5	ASSTWREETQY
TRBV6-6	ASELQAGGKTDTQY
TRBV5-4	ASSLGTGELLHEQY
TRBV10-3	AISGTSGSNQETQY
TRBV5-6	ASSSNPTSSTDTQY
TRBV5-1	ASSSGTGVYAEQY
TRBV7-2	ASSSQMVVTEAF
TRBV19	ATGTSGSAGEQY
TRBV19	ASTLQVSGGRGAF
TRBV6-5	ASSYSAEGRTQY
TRBV1	TSLLTPYGYT
TRBV27	ASSQVPFGPNTDTQY
TRBV4-3	ASSQETGGYGYT
TRBV7-3	ASSPAGGADTQY
TRBV6-1	ASSGQAEETQY
TRBV2	ASRELAGGGTGELF
TRBV5-4	ASSLNTGNLVNEQF
TRBV13	ASRGQAYNEQF